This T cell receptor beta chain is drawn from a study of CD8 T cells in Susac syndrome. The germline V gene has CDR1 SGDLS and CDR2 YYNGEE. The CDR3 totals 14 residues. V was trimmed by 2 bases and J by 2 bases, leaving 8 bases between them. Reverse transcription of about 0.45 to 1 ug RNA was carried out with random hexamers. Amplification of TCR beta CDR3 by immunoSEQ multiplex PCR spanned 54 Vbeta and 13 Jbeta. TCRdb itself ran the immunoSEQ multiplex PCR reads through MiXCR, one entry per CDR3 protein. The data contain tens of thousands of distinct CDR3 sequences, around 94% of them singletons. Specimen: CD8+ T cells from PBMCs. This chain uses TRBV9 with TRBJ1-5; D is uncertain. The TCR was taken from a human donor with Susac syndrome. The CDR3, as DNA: TGTGCCAGCAGCGTCTCCGGGGGCAATCAGCCCCAGCATTTT. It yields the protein CASSVSGGNQPQHF.